The present TCR beta chain was sequenced within a study of T cell responses to AZD1222 COVID-19 vaccine. In the study overall: Second doses that came at about 4 or about 12 weeks were put together.

This table comes from immunoSEQ multiplex PCR, and its TCRdb copy is limited to in-frame clones, with some not included. The sample has tens of thousands of clones, roughly 84% seen once. CDR1 is MGHRA and CDR2 is YSYEKL in the germline V gene. Including both end residues, the CDR3 is 14 amino acids long. A remark on this clone: No antigen is known for it. This likely comes from a read error, as the CDR3 has no conserved phenylalanine or tryptophan at its end. The DNA is omitted, as the CDR3 cannot be located on it reliably, and the CDR3 follows TCRdb's listing.

Study-level results: The sample set comprised mostly white British donors with more females, and clonal diversity was possibly underestimated. Repertoires were collected only later (after the peak T cell response had occurred). Among those given AZD1222, only five or six were seropositive at baseline.

Sequencing was performed on peripheral blood, taken on day 0 of AZD1222 vaccination. The chain combines TRBV4-1 with TRBJ1-3; no DNA check was done on the table's D call, TRBD1. The sequence came from an adult in good health. This CDR3 reads CASSQGELGGTGGK.